These T cell receptor beta chains were read from a single sample in a study of T cell repertoires in cytomegalovirus infection. These receptors have no known antigen. TCRdb called the reads again in MiXCR, with one record for every CDR3 protein. The table records some 800,000 distinct CDR3 sequences, around a third of them present only once. Source: cultured CD8+ T cells from PBMCs, taken from culture after CMV antigen stimulation. The source of these receptors is a human donor in good health (CMV status not recorded). Some clones in this sample may be carry-over from other donors' samples. Each CDR3 is given with its conserved first and last residue. Each record gives: J gene, clone size, D gene, V gene, CDR3 DNA, CDR3 protein. A D gene is named only where the DNA matches it firmly. Where a row states a size, it is once, few, many or the class of an expanded clone; other rows omit it.

TRBJ1-1,.,.,TRBV28,TGTGCCAGCAGTTCACCCATGGGTGGGGGAGTGAAAACTGAAGCTTTCTTT,CASSSPMGGGVKTEAFF
TRBJ1-2,.,.,TRBV7-9,TGTGCCAGCAGCCCCCTCTACAGGGATAGTGGCTACACCTTC,CASSPLYRDSGYTF
TRBJ1-2,.,.,TRBV28,TGTGCCAGCCACACCCGGGACCGCAGCCACTATGGCTACACCTTC,CASHTRDRSHYGYTF
TRBJ2-1,.,TRBD2,TRBV24-1,TGTGCCACCAGCCCTAGCGGGGGGGCCGTTGAGCAGTTCTTC,CATSPSGGAVEQFF
TRBJ1-2,.,.,TRBV7-6,TGTGCCAGCAGCTTAGCCGGGCCCGCTAAGGGCTACACCTTC,CASSLAGPAKGYTF
TRBJ1-2,.,.,TRBV12-3/TRBV12-4,TGTGCCAGCAGTTTGGTAGGGCACTATGGCTACACCTTC,CASSLVGHYGYTF
TRBJ2-5,.,.,TRBV7-8,TGTGCCAGCAGCTCCCACCTGGGGGACGAACCCCGAGAGACCCAGTACTTC,CASSSHLGDEPRETQYF
TRBJ2-3,few,.,TRBV10-1,TGCGCCAGCAGTGAGGCGCGGACCACAGATACGCAGTATTTT,CASSEARTTDTQYF
TRBJ2-7,.,TRBD1,TRBV23-1,TGCGCCAGCAGTCAAACCCCTGGGGACAGGCAGAGGGTGCAGTACTTC,CASSQTPGDRQRVQYF
TRBJ2-3,.,TRBD1,TRBV19,TGTGCCAGTAGTAATCCGGGACAGGAAACAGATACGCAGTATTTT,CASSNPGQETDTQYF
TRBJ1-2,.,.,TRBV11-2,TGTGCCAGCAGCCCCTCACCTGCACGGAACTATGGCTACACCTTC,CASSPSPARNYGYTF
TRBJ2-3,few,.,TRBV12-3/TRBV12-4,TGTGCCAGCACCTCGGGCGAGGGCGTTCTCGGCACAGATACGCAGTATTTT,CASTSGEGVLGTDTQYF
TRBJ2-2,.,TRBD2,TRBV15,TGTGCCACCAGAACGCGGGGGGGCCCCCCCGGGGAGCTGTTTTTT,CATRTRGGPPGELFF
TRBJ1-3,.,TRBD1,TRBV6-5,TGTGCCAGCAGCAACACCGGACAGGCTGGAAACACCATATATTTT,CASSNTGQAGNTIYF
TRBJ1-1,.,.,TRBV7-9,TGTGCCAGCAGCTTAGAGGCAGATCGGCATGAAGCTTTCTTT,CASSLEADRHEAFF
TRBJ2-1,few,.,TRBV19,TGTGCCAGTAGTACACCGGAGGGCCACCCCTACAATGAGCAGTTCTTC,CASSTPEGHPYNEQFF
TRBJ1-1,.,.,TRBV24-1,TGTGCCACCAGTGATTTACAGGGTACTGAAGCTTTCTTT,CATSDLQGTEAFF
TRBJ1-1,.,.,TRBV2,TGTGCCAGCAGGGGGGCAGTACGAGCTTTCTTT,CASRGAVRAFF
TRBJ2-5,.,.,TRBV7-4,TGTGCCAGCAGAAATCGCGGGGGCCATGAGACCCAGTACTTC,CASRNRGGHETQYF
TRBJ2-2,.,.,TRBV9,TGTGCCAGCAGCCCCTGGACCGTTCCCGGGGAGCTGTTTTTT,CASSPWTVPGELFF
TRBJ1-1,.,.,TRBV28,TGTGCCAGCAGGCCTGACAGGCAGAACACTGAAGCTTTCTTT,CASRPDRQNTEAFF
TRBJ2-1,few,.,TRBV7-8,TGTGCCAGCACTCCACAGAATGAGCAGTTCTTC,CASTPQNEQFF
TRBJ2-7,.,.,TRBV19,TGTGCCAGTAGCACCACCAAGGGGGCCTACGAGCAGTACTTC,CASSTTKGAYEQYF
TRBJ2-1,.,TRBD2,TRBV7-4,TGTGCCAGCAGCTTGTCCGGGCTGGACCGCACCGGGACTAGCGGGGGGCAGTACAATGAGCAGTTCTTC,CASSLSGLDRTGTSGGQYNEQFF
TRBJ2-7,few,.,TRBV6-1,TGTGCCAGCCCCCCCGCCCCAATCCCGGGACCCTCCTACGAGCAGTACTTC,CASPPAPIPGPSYEQYF
TRBJ2-2,.,.,TRBV7-6,TGTGCCAGCAGCCGACAGGTGGGGAACACCGGGGAGCTGTTTTTT,CASSRQVGNTGELFF
TRBJ2-1,few,TRBD1,TRBV7-9,TGTGCCAGCAGCTCCGGACAGGGGGCCTACAATGAGCAGTTCTTC,CASSSGQGAYNEQFF